These 11 T cell receptor beta chains were all obtained from the same sample, sequenced in a study of CD8 T cells in Susac syndrome. Random hexamers primed reverse transcription of about 0.5 to 1 ug RNA. TCRdb re-called the immunoSEQ multiplex PCR reads through MiXCR, storing one row per CDR3 protein. The sample shows some 250,000 distinct CDR3 sequences, around 96% of them seen only once. Specimen: CD4+ T cells from PBMCs. All receptors come from a human donor with Susac syndrome.

The rearrangement joins TRBV2 to TRBJ2-7; 9 bases align to TRBD2. With 6 bases clipped from V and 2 bases from J, the junction kept 5 bases outside the gene matches. The CDR3 covers 14 residues. CDR1 is SNHLY, CDR2 FYNNEI, per germline. CDR3 amino acids: CASRGLAQAYEQYF. DNA for the CDR3: TGTGCCAGCAGGGGACTAGCCCAAGCCTACGAGCAGTACTTC. Full variable domain (remainder filled in from reference TRBV2 and TRBJ2-7): EPEVTQTPSHQVTQMGQEVILRCVPISNHLYFYWYRQILGQKVEFLVSFYNNEISEKSEIFDDQFSVERPDGSNFTLKIRSTKLEDSAMYFCASRGLAQAYEQYFGPGTRLTVT.

The chain uses TRBV20-1 and TRBJ2-1; D is possibly TRBD2 (5 bases). V was trimmed by 6 bases and J by 2 bases, leaving 11 bases between them. Germline V gene lookup returns CDR1 DFQATT and CDR2 SNEGSKA (reference sequence). The CDR3 length is 13 residues. The CDR3 DNA reads as TGCAGTGCAAGGACTGATACCTACAATGAGCAGTTCTTC. Its protein is CSARTDTYNEQFF.

This chain uses TRBV28 with TRBJ2-1, with TRBD1 matching over 10 bases. The CDR3 totals 17 residues. V lost 7 bases to trimming and J lost 7 bases; unmatched junction nucleotides: 16. CDR1 MDHEN and CDR2 SYDVKM come from the germline V gene. The CDR3 loop is CASNLPGTGVGANEQFF. CDR3 bases: TGTGCCAGCAACCTGCCCGGGACAGGGGTAGGGGCTAATGAGCAGTTCTTC.

The chain joins TRBV18 to TRBJ1-1, with TRBD1 as a possible D gene (6 bases). The CDR3 runs 19 residues. Germline CDR1 reads KGHSH; CDR2 reads LQKENI. V lost 6 bases and J 0 bases, leaving 26 bases between the germline ends. Here the CDR3 reads CASSPSSYSWTAMNTEAFF. Here the CDR3 DNA reads TGTGCCAGCTCCCCCTCCTCCTACTCTTGGACAGCTATGAACACTGAAGCTTTCTTT. Together with reference TRBV18 and TRBJ1-1, the CDR3 gives the full variable domain: NAGVMQNPRHLVRRRGQEARLRCSPMKGHSHVYWYRQLPEEGLKFMVYLQKENIIDESGMPKERFSAEFPKEGPSILRIQQVVRGDSAAYFCASSPSSYSWTAMNTEAFFGQGTRLTVV.

The chain is built from TRBV4-1 and TRBJ2-1; D call uncertain. V shed 2 bases and J shed 0 bases, with 11 bases lying between them. This CDR3 has 16 amino acids. CDR1 and CDR2 (germline): MGHRA, YSYEKL. As DNA, the CDR3 is TGCGCCAGCAGCCAAAGGACCCGCAGCTCCTACAATGAGCAGTTCTTC. This translates into CASSQRTRSSYNEQFF.

V is TRBV28 and J is TRBJ2-1; 9 bases agree with TRBD1. The CDR3 covers 15 residues. V lost 7 bases to trimming and J lost 7 bases; unmatched junction nucleotides: 11. The germline gives CDR1 MDHEN, CDR2 SYDVKM. For the CDR3, the DNA is TGTGCCAGCACCTCACAGGGGGCGCTTAGGAATGAGCAGTTCTTC. As protein: CASTSQGALRNEQFF.

The chain recombines TRBV24-1 with TRBJ1-1; D not resolved. V gave up 9 bases and J gave up 1 base, with 11 bases separating them. Germline CDR1 and CDR2: KGHDR and SFDVKD. The CDR3 totals 13 residues. DNA for the CDR3: TGTGCCACCGCATCTGGAGGGAACACTGAAGCTTTCTTT. Translation: CATASGGNTEAFF.

J is TRBJ2-7 and V is TRBV30; D possibly uses TRBD1 or TRBD2 (6 bases each). The CDR3 contains 14 residues. The germline V and J ends were trimmed by 3 bases and 3 bases, with 15 bases remaining between them. The germline V gene encodes CDR1 GTSNPN and CDR2 SVGIG (reference sequence). The CDR3 coding sequence is TGTGCCTGGAGCCCCCCTAGGGGGGTCTACGAGCAGTACTTC. Translated, it gives CAWSPPRGVYEQYF.

This chain connects TRBV20-1 to TRBJ1-1; D might be TRBD1 (6 bases). This CDR3 comprises 12 residues. Germline V gene data show CDR1 as DFQATT and CDR2 as SNEGSKA (reference sequence). V was trimmed by 5 bases and J by 4 bases, leaving 11 bases between them. Here the CDR3 reads CSADRSATEAFF. The CDR3 nucleotides read TGCAGTGCTGACAGGTCAGCCACTGAAGCTTTCTTT.

The rearrangement uses TRBV29-1 and TRBJ2-1; the D gene is possibly TRBD2 (6 bases). The V gene lost 5 bases and the J gene lost 3 bases, with 17 bases spanning the gap. Germline V lookup: CDR1 SQVTM, CDR2 ANQGSEA. CDR3 length equals 15 residues. This chain's CDR3 is CSVPLGSALYNEQFF. CDR3 coding DNA: TGCAGCGTTCCCCTCGGGAGTGCGCTCTACAATGAGCAGTTCTTC.

This chain connects TRBV3-1 to TRBJ2-5; TRBD1 is a possible D gene (6 bases). The V and J ends lost 5 bases and 7 bases respectively, with 35 bases between them. The germline V gene has CDR1 LGHDT and CDR2 YNNKEL (reference sequence). There are 20 residues in the CDR3. CDR3 sequence: CASSTQTRPGQGKEFRTQYF. The CDR3 nucleotides read TGTGCCAGCAGCACTCAGACCCGACCGGGACAAGGGAAAGAGTTTAGGACCCAGTACTTC.